This T cell receptor (beta chain) was identified during a study of cytomegalovirus exposure and HLA in healthy donors. The study's findings and limits: A few CMV-associated chains were confirmed in vitro to be specific for CMV antigens.

Primers: 60 Vbeta forward and 13 Jbeta reverse. Data came from immunoSEQ multiplex PCR; TCRdb stores just in-frame clones and leaves some out. The table records some 120,000 clones, around 84% of them present only once. With regard to this clone: The antigen remains undetermined.

Germline values: CDR1 SGHVS, CDR2 FNYEAQ. The trim removed 2 bases at V and 5 bases at J, leaving 9 bases unmatched. CDR3 size: 15 residues. The chain links TRBV7-6 to TRBJ2-7; 7 bases align to TRBD1. This sequence was found in a woman between 18 and 29 years old in good health and CMV-seropositive. The sample was PBMCs. CDR3 coding DNA: TGTGCCAGCAGCTTAAAGGCCGACAGGGCGGACGAGCAGTACTTC. This gives the protein CASSLKADRADEQYF.